The 18 T cell receptor beta chains given below trace back to one sample, sequenced in a study of CD8 T cells in ankylosing spondylitis. The study, taken as a whole, reports: Ankylosing spondylitis blood appeared to carry a characteristic TCR beta motif of several highly homologous variants.

Their antigen targets remain unknown. TCRdb processed the 5' RACE reads anew with MiXCR; each CDR3 protein has one entry. Among some 840,000 distinct CDR3 sequences listed, 12% were seen once. Sequencing was performed on blood, either unsorted or a sorted T cell fraction (not recorded which). All receptors derive from a male donor with ankylosing spondylitis.

V and J are TRBV18 and TRBJ2-1; 8 positions match TRBD1. This CDR3 is 13 amino acids long. V lost 4 bases and J lost 10; bases outside the gene matches: 6. From germline, CDR1 is KGHSH and CDR2 LQKENI. This CDR3 reads CASSRGQVEEQFF. The CDR3 DNA is TGTGCCAGCTCACGGGGACAGGTGGAAGAGCAGTTCTTC.

This clonotype appeared a few times. The J gene is TRBJ2-3, the V gene TRBV28; TRBD2 aligns across 14 bases. Germline CDR1 reads MDHEN; CDR2 reads SYDVKM. V lost 3 bases, J lost 4 bases, and 3 bases stayed unmatched. This CDR3 comprises 16 residues. The CDR3: CASSFSGLAGADTQYF. CDR3 nucleotides: TGTGCCAGCAGTTTTTCGGGACTAGCGGGGGCAGATACGCAGTATTTT.

This clonotype was found many times. This chain connects TRBV7-2 to TRBJ1-3; no reliable D call. This CDR3 is built from 14 residues. The germline V gene has CDR1 SGHTA and CDR2 FQGNSA. Between the trimmed V and J ends, which lost 5 bases and 2 bases, there was a span of 10 bases. The CDR3 bases are TGTGCCAGCAGCCGTACAGTCCCTGGAAACACCATATATTTT. This codes for CASSRTVPGNTIYF.

This clonotype turned up a few times. This chain joins TRBV5-5 and TRBJ1-4; D not certain. There are 12 residues in the CDR3. The germline gives CDR1 SGHKS, CDR2 YYEKEE (reference sequence). The V end lost 0 bases, the J end lost 6 bases, and 3 bases lay between the germline ends. The CDR3 DNA reads as TGTGCCAGCAGCTTGGATTATGAAAAACTGTTTTTT. This gives the protein CASSLDYEKLFF. Supplemented by reference TRBV5-5 and TRBJ1-4, the full variable domain reads DAGVTQSPTHLIKTRGQQVTLRCSPISGHKSVSWYQQVLGQGPQFIFQYYEKEERGRGNFPDRFSARQFPNYSSELNVNALLLGDSALYLCASSLDYEKLFFGSGTQLSVL.

This clonotype was recorded a few times. The chain couples TRBV7-2 to TRBJ1-1, with 7 bases matching TRBD1. Germline values: CDR1 SGHTA, CDR2 FQGNSA. This CDR3 contains 13 residues. V gave up 5 bases and J gave up 11 bases; unmatched junction bases: 11. The CDR3 nucleotides read TGTGCCAGCAGCGTATCTTTCAGGGGGTGGGCTTTCTTT. Its translation is CASSVSFRGWAFF.

This clonotype was detected ten times or more. V and J are TRBV6-2 or TRBV6-3 and TRBJ1-1; D unresolved. Germline CDR1 is MNHEY and CDR2 is SVGEGT. With 4 bases removed from V and 1 base from J, the gap between germline ends came to 10 bases. The CDR3 runs to 14 residues. This CDR3 is CASSWVERNTEAFF. The CDR3, as DNA: TGTGCCAGCAGTTGGGTAGAGAGGAACACTGAAGCTTTCTTT.

This clonotype was seen repeatedly, ten times or more. The chain joins TRBV7-2 to TRBJ2-5; D unresolved. Trimming removed 6 bases at V and 2 bases at J, with 13 bases between. This CDR3 has 14 residues. From germline, CDR1 is SGHTA and CDR2 FQGNSA. CDR3 DNA sequence: TGTGCCAGCAGTCTAGGGTGGCTTCAAGAGACCCAGTACTTC. Encoded protein: CASSLGWLQETQYF.

The chain is built from TRBV6-1 and TRBJ2-5; tentative D call: TRBD1 (6 bases). The CDR3 has 13 amino acids. V dropped 7 bases and J dropped 7 bases, with 16 bases sitting between them. Germline CDR1 MNHNS, CDR2 SASEGT. In DNA, the CDR3 is TGTGCCAGCACAGTAGGGGGATTCGGGACCCAGTACTTC. Translated: CASTVGGFGTQYF.

The chain carries TRBV5-4 and TRBJ1-6; tentatively, D is TRBD1 (5 bases). Germline loops: CDR1 SGHNT, CDR2 YYREEE (reference sequence). The V end lost 0 bases, the J end lost 15 bases, and 10 bases lay between the germline ends. The CDR3 runs to 12 residues. CDR3 loop: CASSLAGDLLHF. CDR3 DNA: TGTGCCAGCAGCTTGGCCGGGGACCTCCTCCACTTT. Drawing the rest from reference TRBV5-4 and TRBJ1-6, the complete variable domain is ETGVTQSPTHLIKTRGQQVTLRCSSQSGHNTVSWYQQALGQGPQFIFQYYREEENGRGNFPPRFSGLQFPNYSSELNVNALELDDSALYLCASSLAGDLLHFGNGTRLTVT.

A few counts support this clonotype. The J gene is TRBJ2-4, the V gene TRBV3-1; D ambiguous. From germline, CDR1 is LGHDT and CDR2 YNNKEL (reference sequence). Trimming left V 4 bases short and J 3 bases short, with 13 bases between. This CDR3 comprises 15 residues. CDR3 region: CASSLGFTFKNIQYF. For the CDR3, the DNA is TGTGCCAGCAGCCTCGGTTTCACCTTCAAAAACATTCAGTACTTC.

In this sample, this clonotype turned up a few times. V is TRBV5-1 and J is TRBJ1-2; 10 nucleotides match TRBD1. CDR3 length: 17 residues. V trimming: 0 bases; J trimming: 6 bases; junction bases outside the gene matches: 11. Germline lookup yields CDR1 SGHRS and CDR2 YFSETQ. The CDR3 DNA sequence: TGCGCCAGCAGCTTGGGACAGGGGGCGGGTGCCGTTGATGGCTACACCTTC. Protein sequence: CASSLGQGAGAVDGYTF.

This clonotype was seen a handful of times. Here the CDR3 reads CASSLPGLAGSEQFF. The CDR3 bases are TGCGCCAGCAGCTTGCCGGGACTAGCGGGAAGTGAGCAGTTCTTC. This sequence joins TRBV5-1 and TRBJ2-1, with 13 bases matching TRBD2. This CDR3 spans 15 amino acids. V shed 1 base, J shed 9 bases, and the junction held 4 bases outside the gene matches. Germline V gives CDR1 SGHRS, CDR2 YFSETQ. Looking up the rest from reference TRBV5-1 and TRBJ2-1 gives the full variable domain: KAGVTQTPRYLIKTRGQQVTLSCSPISGHRSVSWYQQTPGQGLQFLFEYFSETQRNKGNFPGRFSGRQFSNSRSEMNVSTLELGDSALYLCASSLPGLAGSEQFFGPGTRLTVL.

In this sample, this clonotype turned up many times. The chain is built from TRBV29-1 and TRBJ2-5, with D unclear. Germline loops: CDR1 SQVTM, CDR2 ANQGSEA. There are 12 residues in the CDR3. Trimming took off 4 bases at V and 0 bases at J, with 6 bases between the two ends. CDR3 loop: CSVVGYQETQYF. CDR3 bases: TGCAGCGTTGTAGGGTACCAAGAGACCCAGTACTTC. Full variable domain (remainder filled in from reference TRBV29-1 and TRBJ2-5): SAVISQKPSRDICQRGTSLTIQCQVDSQVTMMFWYRQQPGQSLTLIATANQGSEATYESGFVIDKFPISRPNLTFSTLTVSNMSPEDSSIYLCSVVGYQETQYFGPGTRLLVL.

The CDR3: CASSQTSGGAFEQYF. CDR3 in DNA: TGTGCCAGCAGCCAGACTAGCGGGGGGGCCTTCGAGCAGTACTTC. The chain has TRBV7-2 and TRBJ2-7, with 14 bases fitting TRBD2. The CDR3 consists of 15 residues. The germline V gene encodes CDR1 SGHTA and CDR2 FQGNSA. The V segment lost 5 bases and the J segment 6 bases; nucleotides outside the gene matches: 6.

This chain uses TRBV20-1 with TRBJ1-6; 7 bases are a match to TRBD1. The junction had 11 bases not matched to a gene; V was cut back by 5 bases and J by 7 bases. Germline V gene data show CDR1 as DFQATT and CDR2 as SNEGSKA (reference sequence). This CDR3 spans 15 amino acids. The CDR3 DNA sequence: TGCAGTGCTGCACAGGGGAATTGGGGGAATTCACCCCTCCACTTT. Translating gives CSAAQGNWGNSPLHF.

This clonotype occurred a few times. V is TRBV6-1 and J is TRBJ1-6, with TRBD1 as a possible D gene (5 bases). The germline CDR1 and CDR2 sequences are MNHNS and SASEGT. This CDR3 is built from 13 residues. Trimming left V 7 bases short and J 8 bases short, with 12 bases between. The CDR3 reads CASKEDSDSPLHF. CDR3 nucleotide sequence: TGTGCCAGCAAAGAAGACAGTGATTCACCCCTCCACTTT.

This clonotype occurred a few times. The rearrangement joins TRBV2 to TRBJ2-1; 9 bases line up with TRBD2. The CDR3 totals 15 residues. Trimming removed 8 bases from V and 1 base from J; junction bases left unmatched: 6. Per the germline V gene, CDR1 is SNHLY and CDR2 is FYNNEI. Written as DNA, the CDR3 is TGTGCCAGCGAAGAGGGACTAGCATCCTACAATGAGCAGTTCTTC. Its protein is CASEEGLASYNEQFF. The entire variable domain, with the rest obtained from reference TRBV2 and TRBJ2-1, is as follows: EPEVTQTPSHQVTQMGQEVILRCVPISNHLYFYWYRQILGQKVEFLVSFYNNEISEKSEIFDDQFSVERPDGSNFTLKIRSTKLEDSAMYFCASEEGLASYNEQFFGPGTRLTVL.

The rearrangement links TRBV7-9 to TRBJ1-4; D unclear. V was trimmed by 5 bases and J by 6 bases, leaving 4 bases between them. The CDR3 contains 11 residues. In germline, CDR1 is SEHNR, CDR2 FQNEAQ (reference sequence). The CDR3: CASSPDEKLFF. Written as DNA, the CDR3 is TGTGCCAGCAGCCCGGATGAAAAACTGTTTTTT.